This passage covers 32 T cell receptor beta chains from one sample sequenced in a study of blood T cells in healthy people across ages. Combining a sample-barcoded 5' primer with a J-beta primer mix, a second PCR ran for about 6 to 12 cycles. TCRdb independently ran MiXCR on the 5' RACE reads; one entry per CDR3 protein. The sample yields 1.5 million to 2 million distinct CDR3 sequences, 30% to 40% seen once. Specimen: blood. The origin of the receptors is a woman between 25 and 40 years old in good health.

This clonotype was counted only a few times. This rearrangement joins TRBV9 to TRBJ2-1; D perhaps matches TRBD2 (5 bases). Deletions cut 0 bases from V and 0 bases from J, with 13 bases between. This CDR3 is built from 17 residues. CDR1 and CDR2 from the germline V gene are SGDLS and YYNGEE. The CDR3 region is CASSVGLAISSYNEQFF. DNA for the CDR3: TGTGCCAGCAGCGTAGGGCTAGCCATTAGCTCCTACAATGAGCAGTTCTTC.

The V and J genes are TRBV10-2 and TRBJ2-2, with a tentative D call TRBD2 (5 bases). V was cut by 4 bases and J by 6 bases, with 9 bases left in between. Germline CDR1 is WSHSY and CDR2 is SAAADI. The CDR3 has 13 residues. CDR3 nucleotides: TGCGCCAGCAGTGCCGGGAATGCCGGGGAGCTGTTTTTT. Translating gives CASSAGNAGELFF.

This clonotype was seen a handful of times. This chain uses TRBV7-3 with TRBJ2-3, with D perhaps being TRBD1 or TRBD2 (6 bases each). The CDR3 runs 15 residues. V lost 5 bases to trimming and J lost 5 bases, with 17 bases between them. From germline, CDR1 is SGHTA and CDR2 FQGTGA. CDR3 in amino acids: CASSQIRGGRDTQYF. The CDR3 region has the DNA TGTGCCAGCAGCCAAATTCGAGGGGGGCGAGATACGCAGTATTTT.

The CDR3 sequence: CSARPTTGVSSPLHF. In DNA, the CDR3 is TGCAGTGCTAGACCAACAACGGGAGTGTCTTCACCCCTCCACTTT. This chain links TRBV20-1 with TRBJ1-6; D is uncertain. The CDR3 is 15 amino acids. Trimming cost V 2 bases and J 9 bases, with 17 bases left between them. Germline CDR1 reads DFQATT; CDR2 reads SNEGSKA (reference sequence).

This clonotype was detected once. A much larger clone lies one base from this, so it may be a read error. The genes are TRBV12-3 or TRBV12-4 and TRBJ2-5, with TRBD1 matching 8 bases. The J segment lost 0 bases and the V segment lost 5 bases, leaving 11 bases of the junction unmatched. The CDR3 totals 17 residues. As DNA, the CDR3 is TGTGCCAGCAGTCCCCGGACAGGGAAGGGCTACCAAGAGACCCAGTACTTC. It is translated as CASSPRTGKGYQETQYF.

This clonotype appeared a few times. For the CDR3, the DNA is TGCAGTCCTGGGGCTATCTCCTACGAGCAGTACTTC. Its translation: CSPGAISYEQYF. This chain joins TRBV20-1 and TRBJ2-7, with a possible D match to TRBD1 (5 bases). The CDR3 has 12 residues. V was shortened by 8 bases and J by 0 bases, with 11 bases between the two germline ends. The germline gives CDR1 DFQATT, CDR2 SNEGSKA (reference sequence).

V usage is TRBV6-1 and J usage is TRBJ2-3; 10 nucleotides agree with TRBD1. The junction had 4 bases not matched to a gene; V was cut back by 5 bases and J by 2 bases. There are 15 residues in the CDR3. Germline values: CDR1 MNHNS, CDR2 SASEGT. The CDR3 DNA reads as TGTGCCAGCAGTATGGGACAGGGGCTCACAGATACGCAGTATTTT. This translates into CASSMGQGLTDTQYF.

This clonotype was counted ten times or more. The chain combines TRBV20-1 with TRBJ2-7; possible D gene TRBD2, 6 bases. The germline gives CDR1 DFQATT, CDR2 SNEGSKA (reference sequence). V lost 7 bases, J lost 0 bases, and 13 bases lay in between. This CDR3 has 13 amino acids. DNA of the CDR3: TGCAGTGTCCCGGGGGTAGGCTCCTACGAGCAGTACTTC. It specifies CSVPGVGSYEQYF.

CDR3 protein: CASSLPRQGANYGYTF. CDR3 coding DNA: TGCGCCAGCAGCCTCCCCCGCCAGGGGGCCAACTATGGCTACACCTTC. The chain links TRBV4-1 to TRBJ1-2; 8 bases map to TRBD1. V was pared by 4 bases and J by 2 bases, with 9 bases of the junction left unmatched. This CDR3 is built from 16 residues. Looked up from germline, CDR1 is MGHRA and CDR2 is YSYEKL.

V usage is TRBV20-1 and J usage is TRBJ2-7, with D possibly being TRBD2 (6 bases). Germline lookup yields CDR1 DFQATT and CDR2 SNEGSKA (reference sequence). Trimming stripped 3 bases from V and 2 bases from J, with 17 bases between. This CDR3 is 15 amino acids long. Written as DNA, the CDR3 is TGCAGTGCTAGGTCCGGCGGGGCAGAAGCCTACGAGCAGTACTTC. Encoded protein: CSARSGGAEAYEQYF.

This clonotype was counted a few times. The chain links TRBV27 to TRBJ2-3, with 7 bases aligning to TRBD2. The CDR3 has 17 amino acids. Germline V gene sequence: CDR1 MNHEY, CDR2 SMNVEV (reference sequence). J was trimmed by 3 bases and V by 2 bases; bases with no gene match: 11. In DNA form, the CDR3 reads TGTGCCAGCAGTTTAAACTCCCGCTCCGGGAGGACAGATACGCAGTATTTT. Amino acid sequence: CASSLNSRSGRTDTQYF.

A few counts support this clonotype. The rearrangement uses TRBV2 and TRBJ2-1; D may be TRBD1 (6 bases). The germline V gene encodes CDR1 SNHLY and CDR2 FYNNEI. This CDR3 has 13 residues. V dropped 6 bases and J dropped 8 bases, with 14 bases sitting between them. CDR3 loop: CASRRGGADEQFF. The CDR3 DNA sequence: TGTGCCAGCAGGCGAGGGGGTGCGGATGAGCAGTTCTTC.

This clonotype was detected a few times. This chain joins TRBV15 and TRBJ2-7; D is tentatively TRBD1 or TRBD2 (5 bases each). V was pared by 1 base and J by 3 bases, with 13 bases between. This CDR3 spans 15 amino acids. Germline CDR1 and CDR2: LNHNV and YYDKDF (reference sequence). The CDR3 DNA follows: TGTGCCACCAGCAGAGGCCGGGACGGCTACTACGAGCAGTACTTC. Translated, it gives CATSRGRDGYYEQYF.

This clonotype was counted ten times or more. This chain joins TRBV28 and TRBJ2-3; 8 bases agree with TRBD2. The CDR3 runs to 17 residues. In germline, CDR1 is MDHEN, CDR2 SYDVKM. V shed 5 bases and J 4 bases; nucleotides not matched to a gene: 14. This CDR3 is CASSPRRAGAPPDTQYF. In DNA, the CDR3 is TGTGCCAGCAGTCCCCGCCGAGCGGGGGCCCCCCCAGATACGCAGTATTTT.

Details on this clonotype: It may be a read error: a sequence one base away is much more abundant. This CDR3 is missing its conserved last phenylalanine or tryptophan, likely due to a read error. The rearrangement links TRBV5-1 to TRBJ1-4, with 10 nucleotides matching TRBD1. V gave up 4 bases and J gave up 4 bases; unmatched junction bases: 4. Germline V gives CDR1 SGHRS, CDR2 YFSETQ. This CDR3 region has 15 residues. CDR3 sequence (DNA): TGCGCCAGCAGCCTTCGGACAGGGGGTAATGAAAAACTGTTTTTG. This translates into CASSLRTGGNEKLFL.

The chain is built from TRBV7-3 and TRBJ2-1; 8 bases align to TRBD2. This CDR3 is built from 13 residues. Germline V lookup: CDR1 SGHTA, CDR2 FQGTGA. Trimming took 11 bases from V and 2 from J; bases not matched to a gene: 5. In DNA form, the CDR3 reads TGTGCCTCCGGGGGGGGCGCCTACAATGAGCAGTTCTTC. It translates to CASGGGAYNEQFF.

This chain uses TRBV20-1 with TRBJ2-7; no reliable D call. The V and J ends lost 0 bases and 2 bases respectively, with 11 bases between them. Per the germline V gene, CDR1 is DFQATT and CDR2 is SNEGSKA (reference sequence). This CDR3 region has 14 residues. The CDR3 sequence: CSARDPQATYEQYF. The CDR3 DNA follows: TGCAGTGCTAGAGATCCCCAGGCCACCTACGAGCAGTACTTC.

The J gene is TRBJ2-7, the V gene TRBV29-1, with 11 bases matching TRBD2. J gave up 3 bases and V 6 bases, and 7 bases lay outside the gene matches. The CDR3 has 14 amino acids. Germline assignment: CDR1 SQVTM and CDR2 ANQGSEA. The CDR3 DNA reads TGCAGCGTCAGTCCTAGCGGGAGGAACTACGAGCAGTACTTC. Translated, it gives CSVSPSGRNYEQYF.

Note on this clonotype: This sequence may be a read error, since a much larger clone differs from it by one base. The V and J genes are TRBV20-1 and TRBJ1-1, with a tentative D call TRBD1 (6 bases). Trimming stripped 8 bases from V and 3 bases from J, with 13 bases between. CDR1 is DFQATT and CDR2 is SNEGSKA in the germline V gene (reference sequence). The CDR3 has 12 residues. The CDR3 DNA reads as TGCAGTAGTCGAAGGGGGGACACTGAAGCTTTCTTT. Translated: CSSRRGDTEAFF.

J is TRBJ1-3 and V is TRBV10-3; D is undetermined. This CDR3 has 15 residues. The germline V and J ends were trimmed by 8 bases and 0 bases, with 14 bases remaining between them. The germline V gene encodes CDR1 ENHRY and CDR2 SYGVKD. CDR3 nucleotides: TGTGCCATCGGAGGACTCCTTAGCTCTGGAAACACCATATATTTT. Its protein product is CAIGGLLSSGNTIYF.

A few counts support this clonotype. The chain couples TRBV27 to TRBJ2-1; TRBD1 aligns across 7 bases. In germline, CDR1 is MNHEY, CDR2 SMNVEV (reference sequence). J gave up 7 bases and V 5 bases, and 14 bases lay outside the gene matches. The CDR3 length is 16 residues. The CDR3 loop is CASSPSTGIVSNEQFF. The CDR3 DNA reads as TGTGCCAGCAGTCCATCGACAGGGATTGTCTCAAATGAGCAGTTCTTC.

There are many counts of this clonotype. This chain joins TRBV29-1 and TRBJ1-2; D call uncertain. Germline-derived CDR1 and CDR2 are SQVTM and ANQGSEA. The V and J ends lost 1 base and 2 bases respectively, with 5 bases between them. CDR3 length equals 12 residues. CDR3 nucleotides: TGCAGCGTTGAAGGGGAGAACTATGGCTACACCTTC. Its translation is CSVEGENYGYTF.

Points on this clonotype: The germline gene is not matched at one end of the junction; a read error may be the cause. The chain combines TRBV28 with TRBJ1-2; TRBD1 might be the D (5 bases). Germline V gene sequence: CDR1 MDHEN, CDR2 SYDVKM. CDR3 length equals 13 residues. The CDR3 bases are TGTGCCGGCAGTCTCCAGGGTTGGTCTGGCTACACCTTC. Amino acid sequence: CAGSLQGWSGYTF.

There are a few counts of this clonotype. This rearrangement joins TRBV6-6 to TRBJ2-7; the D gene could be TRBD1 or TRBD2 (5 bases each). CDR3 length equals 11 residues. CDR1 MNHNY and CDR2 SVGAGI come from the germline V gene (reference sequence). V shed 6 bases and J shed 5 bases, with 8 bases lying between them. The CDR3 reads CASRSGHEQYF. In DNA, the CDR3 is TGTGCCAGCAGGTCGGGGCACGAGCAGTACTTC.

This clonotype was seen more than once but under ten times. J is TRBJ2-7 and V is TRBV10-3; no definite D call. Looked up from germline, CDR1 is ENHRY and CDR2 is SYGVKD. V was trimmed by 3 bases and J by 4 bases, leaving 10 bases between them. The CDR3 length is 13 residues. CDR3 residues: CAISEGSVYEQYF. The DNA of the CDR3 is TGTGCCATCAGTGAAGGTAGTGTGTACGAGCAGTACTTC.

The table lists this clonotype with a count of one. A clone one base away is much larger, so this may be a read error. This chain joins TRBV6-4 and TRBJ2-7; the D gene could be TRBD1 or TRBD2 (5 bases each). Germline CDR1 and CDR2: MRHNA and SNTAGT. This CDR3 comprises 14 residues. DNA of the CDR3: TGTGCCTCCCCTGGGGGTTCACAGATTTACGAGCAGGACTTC. Translating it yields CASPGGSQIYEQDF.

This sequence joins TRBV20-1 and TRBJ2-7; D gene ambiguous. The germline V gene encodes CDR1 DFQATT and CDR2 SNEGSKA (reference sequence). V was shortened by 2 bases and J by 2 bases, with 10 bases between the two germline ends. The CDR3 totals 13 residues. The chain's CDR3 is CSARTSPAYEQYF. For the CDR3, the DNA is TGCAGTGCTAGAACGTCTCCCGCCTACGAGCAGTACTTC.

The chain is built from TRBV11-2 and TRBJ2-7; weak D call: TRBD2 (6 bases). This CDR3 spans 15 amino acids. CDR1 and CDR2 (germline): SGHAT, FQNNGV. Trimming took off 4 bases at V and 0 bases at J, with 13 bases between the two ends. CDR3 residues: CASSWGLDFSYEQYF. CDR3 coding DNA: TGTGCCAGCAGCTGGGGACTCGACTTCTCCTACGAGCAGTACTTC.

The table lists this clonotype with a few counts. The germline gene is not matched at one end of the junction; a read error may be the cause. The chain links TRBV6-1 to TRBJ1-5; 9 bases agree with TRBD1. CDR3 length equals 15 residues. Germline loops: CDR1 MNHNS, CDR2 SASEGT. CDR3 sequence (DNA): TGTGCCAGCACTGAAATGGACAGGGGTTATCAGCCCCAGCATTTT. This codes for CASTEMDRGYQPQHF.

At least ten counts were recorded for this clonotype. This chain joins TRBV29-1 and TRBJ2-5, with TRBD2 matching 11 bases. With 6 bases clipped from V and 5 bases from J, the junction kept 11 bases outside the gene matches. Germline V gene sequence: CDR1 SQVTM, CDR2 ANQGSEA. The CDR3 has 15 residues. Here the CDR3 DNA reads TGCAGCGTGAATAGCGGGAGGGCCCTCGGGGAGACCCAGTACTTC. Translated, it gives CSVNSGRALGETQYF.

The chain joins TRBV28 to TRBJ1-2; D not certain. This CDR3 has 14 amino acids. Deletions cut 1 base from V and 4 bases from J, with 10 bases between. Germline values: CDR1 MDHEN, CDR2 SYDVKM. The CDR3 reads CASSLLPFSYGYTF. In DNA, the CDR3 is TGTGCCAGCAGTTTATTGCCTTTTAGCTATGGCTACACCTTC.

A few counts support this clonotype. The chain employs TRBV20-1 and TRBJ1-2, with unresolved D. Germline V gene data show CDR1 as DFQATT and CDR2 as SNEGSKA (reference sequence). V lost 1 base to trimming and J lost 4 bases, with 7 bases between them. The CDR3 sequence is 12 residues long. CDR3 DNA sequence: TGCAGTGCTAGAGCCTTGACCTATGGCTACACCTTC. Protein sequence: CSARALTYGYTF.